The 26 T cell receptor beta chains presented below share a single source sample, sequenced in a study of blood T cells in healthy people across ages. A second PCR, run for about 7 to 11 cycles, used a sample-barcoded 5' primer plus a J-beta primer mix. MiXCR, applied by TCRdb to the 5' RACE reads, yields one record per CDR3 protein. The repertoire includes some 1.4 million distinct CDR3 sequences, 42% of them detected once, and around 8% sits in the top ten. The sample comprised blood. All receptors come from a woman under 30 in good health.

The chain recombines TRBV7-9 with TRBJ2-7; the D gene is possibly TRBD2 (6 bases). CDR3 length equals 17 residues. V shed 5 bases and J shed 2 bases, with 22 bases lying between them. CDR1 is SEHNR, CDR2 FQNEAQ, per germline (reference sequence). This CDR3 reads CASSLIKEGLKTYEQYF. The CDR3 DNA is TGTGCCAGCAGCCTAATAAAGGAGGGGTTGAAAACCTACGAGCAGTACTTC.

CDR3 DNA: TGTGCCAGCAGCTTAGGGTCTGGGGGTGCCCAAGAGACCCAGTACTTC. It encodes CASSLGSGGAQETQYF. The gene calls are TRBV7-8 and TRBJ2-5; either TRBD1 or TRBD2 may fit D (5 bases each). The V and J ends lost 1 base and 1 base respectively, with 13 bases between them. This CDR3 spans 16 amino acids. Germline values: CDR1 SGHVS, CDR2 FQNEAQ.

The V gene is TRBV4-1, the J gene TRBJ1-6, with D possibly being TRBD1 (6 bases). This CDR3 comprises 14 residues. Germline-derived CDR1 and CDR2 are MGHRA and YSYEKL. The V end was cut by 3 bases, the J end by 12 bases, with 15 bases between. The CDR3 loop is CASSHVQGSQPLHF. The CDR3 region has the DNA TGCGCCAGCAGCCACGTTCAGGGGTCTCAACCCCTCCACTTT.

This chain uses TRBV18 with TRBJ2-5; possibly TRBD2 for D (6 bases). CDR3 length: 16 residues. Germline lookup yields CDR1 KGHSH and CDR2 LQKENI. Trimming left V 0 bases short and J 3 bases short, with 14 bases between. CDR3 sequence reads: CASSPPRRGEEETQYF. The CDR3 DNA reads TGTGCCAGCTCACCACCGAGGCGGGGTGAGGAAGAGACCCAGTACTTC.

This clonotype occurred a few times. J is TRBJ2-2 and V is TRBV5-1; D gene unclear. Trimming left V 5 bases short and J 2 bases short, with 10 bases between. The germline V gene has CDR1 SGHRS and CDR2 YFSETQ. The CDR3 loop spans 14 amino acids. The chain's CDR3 is CASRTEFNTGELFF. CDR3 in DNA: TGCGCCAGCAGGACGGAATTCAACACCGGGGAGCTGTTTTTT.

This clonotype was picked up many times. This may arise from a read error, as a much more abundant clone is one base away. The chain has TRBV3-1 and TRBJ2-1; 8 nucleotides align to TRBD2. Germline CDR1 is LGHDT and CDR2 is YNNKEL (reference sequence). V shed 1 base, J shed 14 bases, and the junction held 13 bases outside the gene matches. The CDR3 has 15 amino acids. The CDR3 reads CASSQVRAGVFSEFF. CDR3 coding DNA: TGTGCCAGCAGCCAAGTTCGAGCGGGGGTTTTTTCTGAGTTCTTC.

This clonotype occurred a few times. The V call is TRBV11-2, the J call TRBJ2-7; D is uncertain. The germline gives CDR1 SGHAT, CDR2 FQNNGV. V was clipped by 5 bases and J by 1 base, with 12 bases between them. This CDR3 spans 14 amino acids. The CDR3 DNA sequence: TGTGCCAGCAGCGTAGTAGCTGCTTCCTACGAGCAGTACTTC. It codes for CASSVVAASYEQYF.

The sample holds many counts of this clonotype. V is TRBV4-1 and J is TRBJ2-7; D possibly corresponds to TRBD2 (5 bases). The germline CDR1 and CDR2 sequences are MGHRA and YSYEKL. The CDR3 extends over 17 amino acids. Trimming removed 4 bases at V and 3 bases at J, with 22 bases between. The CDR3 DNA reads as TGCGCCAGCAGCCCACTCTTCAGACCGGGAAACGACTACGAGCAGTACTTC. Encoded protein: CASSPLFRPGNDYEQYF.

This clonotype came up many times. At one end the junction does not follow the germline gene, possibly because of a read error. The genes are TRBV5-1 and TRBJ2-7; 8 bases are shared with TRBD2. Germline CDR1 reads SGHRS; CDR2 reads YFSETQ. The CDR3 has 14 residues. CDR3 sequence reads: CASSPPGLDYEQYF. Written as DNA, the CDR3 is TGTGCCAGCAGTCCTCCGGGACTAGACTACGAGCAGTACTTC.

The sample holds a few counts of this clonotype. The V gene is TRBV5-1, the J gene TRBJ1-1; a weak D match, TRBD1 (6 bases). Trimming cost V 5 bases and J 1 base, with 15 bases left between them. Germline V gene sequence: CDR1 SGHRS, CDR2 YFSETQ. The CDR3 is 15 residues long. The CDR3 sequence: CASRRGRTENTEAFF. The CDR3 DNA follows: TGCGCCAGCAGGAGAGGAAGGACAGAGAACACTGAAGCTTTCTTT.

This chain links TRBV20-1 with TRBJ2-5, with 7 bases lining up with TRBD2. This CDR3 comprises 15 residues. CDR1 and CDR2 (germline): DFQATT, SNEGSKA (reference sequence). The V and J ends lost 6 bases and 0 bases, in that order; junction bases with no gene match: 10. The CDR3 is CSATRASGYQETQYF. The CDR3 DNA reads as TGCAGTGCAACCCGGGCTAGCGGATACCAAGAGACCCAGTACTTC.

This clonotype was detected only a few times. The chain couples TRBV27 to TRBJ2-7; the D gene is possibly TRBD1 (6 bases). With 6 bases removed from V and 3 bases from J, the gap between germline ends came to 15 bases. This CDR3 region has 14 residues. CDR1 is MNHEY and CDR2 is SMNVEV in the germline V gene (reference sequence). CDR3 DNA: TGTGCCAGCAGGGCTTTGACAGGTAACTACGAGCAGTACTTC. This codes for CASRALTGNYEQYF.

This clonotype was counted between two and nine times. J is TRBJ2-3 and V is TRBV6-5, with 7 nucleotides matching TRBD2. Germline V CDR1 and CDR2: MNHEY, SVGAGI. There are 17 residues in the CDR3. After removal of 0 bases from V and 2 bases from J, the junction contained 8 bases not matched to a gene. As DNA, the CDR3 is TGTGCCAGCAGTTACTCCTCTTGGGGGGGGACCACAGATACGCAGTATTTT. Translating gives CASSYSSWGGTTDTQYF.

The chain is built from TRBV6-1 and TRBJ2-5; D not certain. The germline CDR1 and CDR2 sequences are MNHNS and SASEGT. Trimming left V 4 bases short and J 3 bases short, with 9 bases between. This CDR3 region has 13 residues. The CDR3 nucleotides are TGTGCCAGCAGTGGCCGTCCAGAAGAGACCCAGTACTTC. It yields the protein CASSGRPEETQYF.

This clonotype was recorded a few times. The gene calls are TRBV6-2 or TRBV6-3 and TRBJ2-1; no firm D call. The V gene's germline CDR1 is MNHEY and CDR2 SVGEGT. The CDR3 length is 15 residues. Trimming cost V 7 bases and J 0 bases, with 13 bases left between them. In DNA form, the CDR3 reads TGTGCCAGCATCCCCGACCGGAGCTCCTACAATGAGCAGTTCTTC. Encoded protein: CASIPDRSSYNEQFF.

In this sample, this clonotype turned up a few times. The rearrangement joins TRBV24-1 to TRBJ2-6, with 7 bases fitting TRBD1. Germline trimming cut 3 bases from V and 0 bases from J; bases unmatched to any gene: 10. The CDR3 length is 19 residues. Germline V gene data show CDR1 as KGHDR and CDR2 as SFDVKD. The CDR3 reads CATSDKNRGTLSGANVLTF. CDR3 DNA: TGTGCCACCAGTGATAAAAACAGGGGAACACTCTCTGGGGCCAACGTCCTGACTTTC.

Turning to this clonotype: The junction shows a germline mismatch at one end, possibly a read error. The chain joins TRBV7-9 to TRBJ2-4; D might be TRBD1 or TRBD2, each matching 5 bases. Germline V lookup: CDR1 SEHNR, CDR2 FQNEAQ (reference sequence). The CDR3 is made up of 17 amino acids. The CDR3 spells CASSLAGTGLAKKIQYF. The CDR3 DNA reads as TGTGCCAGCAGCTTAGCCGGGACGGGGTTAGCCAAAAAAATTCAGTACTTC.

This clonotype was counted once. The chain joins TRBV5-6 to TRBJ1-2; tentative D call: TRBD1 (6 bases). Germline CDR1 and CDR2: SGHDT and YYEEEE. CDR3 size: 17 residues. Trimming left V 5 bases short and J 4 bases short, with 24 bases between. This CDR3 reads CASSLPGAKWLGYGYTF. The DNA of the CDR3 is TGTGCCAGCAGTTTGCCGGGGGCCAAGTGGTTAGGCTATGGCTACACCTTC.

This clonotype showed up just once. The chain links TRBV4-1 to TRBJ2-1, with 8 nucleotides matching TRBD2. This CDR3 contains 14 residues. The J segment lost 6 bases and the V segment lost 2 bases, leaving 3 bases of the junction unmatched. Germline V lookup: CDR1 MGHRA, CDR2 YSYEKL. DNA of the CDR3: TGCGCCAGCAGCCAAAGCGGGAGTTTCAATGAGCAGTTCTTC. Protein sequence: CASSQSGSFNEQFF.

The sample holds a few counts of this clonotype. This sequence joins TRBV2 and TRBJ2-7; either TRBD1 or TRBD2 may fit D (5 bases each). V gave up 2 bases and J gave up 5 bases, with 19 bases separating them. CDR1 is SNHLY and CDR2 is FYNNEI in the germline V gene. This CDR3 spans 16 amino acids. The CDR3 nucleotides read TGTGCCAGCAGTGAACAAGGGGTCGGGCTCGGGGACGAGCAGTACTTC. Translating gives CASSEQGVGLGDEQYF. The full variable domain, its missing parts supplied by reference TRBV2 and TRBJ2-7, is EPEVTQTPSHQVTQMGQEVILRCVPISNHLYFYWYRQILGQKVEFLVSFYNNEISEKSEIFDDQFSVERPDGSNFTLKIRSTKLEDSAMYFCASSEQGVGLGDEQYFGPGTRLTVT.

The DNA of the CDR3 is TGTGCCAGCAGCCAAGATGGAGCCCCCTACTATGGCTACACCTTC. Translating gives CASSQDGAPYYGYTF. The chain carries TRBV14 and TRBJ1-2; no definite D call. Trimming left V 0 bases short and J 3 bases short, with 11 bases between. The CDR3 spans 15 residues. Germline lookup yields CDR1 SGHDN and CDR2 FVKESK.

The chain joins TRBV7-2 to TRBJ2-1, with 7 positions matching TRBD1. Germline lookup yields CDR1 SGHTA and CDR2 FQGNSA. V shed 4 bases, J shed 9 bases, and the junction held 15 bases outside the gene matches. CDR3 size: 16 residues. This CDR3 is CASSSAPSGTVVEQFF. The CDR3 DNA reads TGTGCCAGCAGCTCCGCACCCTCCGGGACAGTTGTTGAGCAGTTCTTC.

This sequence joins TRBV29-1 and TRBJ2-7; TRBD2 is a possible D gene (6 bases). The CDR3 runs 13 residues. Germline values: CDR1 SQVTM, CDR2 ANQGSEA. V was cut by 4 bases and J by 7 bases, with 17 bases left in between. The CDR3 coding sequence is TGCAGCGTTGGTGGAGGGCGAAACAATGAGCAGTACTTC. Its translation: CSVGGGRNNEQYF.

The chain couples TRBV18 to TRBJ1-1, with D possibly TRBD1 on 6 matching bases. CDR3 size: 13 residues. Germline V gene lookup returns CDR1 KGHSH and CDR2 LQKENI. V was trimmed by 6 bases and J by 6 bases, leaving 14 bases between them. CDR3 in amino acids: CASSLGAKAEAFF. Here the CDR3 DNA reads TGTGCCAGCTCCCTGGGGGCCAAAGCTGAAGCTTTCTTT.

This chain uses TRBV20-1 with TRBJ2-3; D may be TRBD2 (5 bases). The CDR3 covers 13 residues. The germline V gene has CDR1 DFQATT and CDR2 SNEGSKA (reference sequence). V was trimmed by 6 bases and J by 1 base, leaving 11 bases between them. CDR3 bases: TGCAGTGCCTTTAGCGTTGGCACAGATACGCAGTATTTT. It codes for CSAFSVGTDTQYF.

This clonotype was seen only a few times. The CDR3 protein is CAIRGLAQYEQYF. CDR3 in DNA: TGTGCCATCAGGGGACTAGCACAGTACGAGCAGTACTTC. The chain links TRBV10-3 to TRBJ2-5; TRBD2 matches 9 bases. The DNA end is more similar to TRBJ2-7, so the J call may be wrong. Germline lookup yields CDR1 ENHRY and CDR2 SYGVKD. This CDR3 has 13 amino acids.